This T cell receptor beta chain was recovered during a study of T cells after somatic rescue of genetic block. Only in-frame clones appear in the TCRdb table, and some are missing; sequencing was by immunoSEQ multiplex PCR. In the table there are approximately 65,000 clones, around 90% of which are singletons. CDR1 is LGHNA and CDR2 is YNFKEQ in the germline V gene. Trimming took off 0 bases at V and 7 bases at J, with 15 bases between the two ends. This CDR3 is built from 15 residues. Sequencing input: peripheral blood mononuclear cells (PBMCs). The V gene is TRBV4-2, the J gene TRBJ1-2, with D perhaps TRBD1 (6 bases). The clonotype originates from a man aged 40-50 years. CDR3 amino acids: CASSQDAGEEGGYTF. Here the CDR3 DNA reads TGTGCCAGCAGCCAAGATGCAGGGGAGGAGGGTGGCTACACCTTC.